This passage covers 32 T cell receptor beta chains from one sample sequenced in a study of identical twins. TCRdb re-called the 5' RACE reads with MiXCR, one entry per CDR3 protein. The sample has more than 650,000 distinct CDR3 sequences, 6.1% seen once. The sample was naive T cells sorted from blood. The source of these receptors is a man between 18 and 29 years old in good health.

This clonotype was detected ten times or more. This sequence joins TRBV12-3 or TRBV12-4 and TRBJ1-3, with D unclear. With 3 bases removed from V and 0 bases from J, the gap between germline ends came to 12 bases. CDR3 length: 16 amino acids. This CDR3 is CASSFSRSVSGNTIYF. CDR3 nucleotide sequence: TGTGCCAGCAGTTTCTCCAGGTCCGTCTCTGGAAACACCATATATTTT.

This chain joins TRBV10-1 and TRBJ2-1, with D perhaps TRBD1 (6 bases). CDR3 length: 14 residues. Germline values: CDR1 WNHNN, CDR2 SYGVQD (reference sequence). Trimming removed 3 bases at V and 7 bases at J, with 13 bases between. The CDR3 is CASSDFGGGNEQFF. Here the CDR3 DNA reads TGCGCCAGCAGTGACTTTGGGGGCGGGAATGAGCAGTTCTTC.

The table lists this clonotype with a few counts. CDR3 in amino acids: CATSRGLLAGVGEQYF. The CDR3 bases are TGTGCCACCAGCAGAGGGTTGCTTGCGGGAGTAGGCGAGCAGTACTTC. The gene calls are TRBV15 and TRBJ2-7; TRBD2 matches at 7 bases. This CDR3 spans 16 amino acids. CDR1 is LNHNV, CDR2 YYDKDF, per germline (reference sequence). J was trimmed by 6 bases and V by 1 base; bases with no gene match: 12. Looking up the rest from reference TRBV15 and TRBJ2-7 gives the full variable domain: DAMVIQNPRYQVTQFGKPVTLSCSQTLNHNVMYWYQQKSSQAPKLLFHYYDKDFNNEADTPDNFQSRRPNTSFCFLDIRSPGLGDTAMYLCATSRGLLAGVGEQYFGPGTRLTVT.

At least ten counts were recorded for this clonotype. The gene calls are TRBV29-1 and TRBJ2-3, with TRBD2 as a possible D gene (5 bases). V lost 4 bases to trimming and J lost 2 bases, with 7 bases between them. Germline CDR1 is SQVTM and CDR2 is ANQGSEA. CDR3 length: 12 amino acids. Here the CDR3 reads CSVVASTDTQYF. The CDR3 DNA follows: TGCAGCGTTGTAGCGTCCACAGATACGCAGTATTTT.

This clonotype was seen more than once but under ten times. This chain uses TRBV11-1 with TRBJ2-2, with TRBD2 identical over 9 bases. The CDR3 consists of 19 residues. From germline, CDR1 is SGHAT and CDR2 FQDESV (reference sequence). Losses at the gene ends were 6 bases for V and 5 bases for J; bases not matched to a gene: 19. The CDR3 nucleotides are TGTGCCAGCAGTGGAGGACACCCGGGCGGGAGGGCCGAAACCGGGGAGCTGTTTTTT. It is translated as CASSGGHPGGRAETGELFF.

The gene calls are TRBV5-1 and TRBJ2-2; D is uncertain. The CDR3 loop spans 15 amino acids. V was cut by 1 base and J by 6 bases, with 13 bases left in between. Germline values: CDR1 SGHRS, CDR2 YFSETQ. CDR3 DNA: TGCGCCAGCAGCTTGTCGCTGGGGTCCGCCGGGGAGCTGTTTTTT. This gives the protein CASSLSLGSAGELFF.

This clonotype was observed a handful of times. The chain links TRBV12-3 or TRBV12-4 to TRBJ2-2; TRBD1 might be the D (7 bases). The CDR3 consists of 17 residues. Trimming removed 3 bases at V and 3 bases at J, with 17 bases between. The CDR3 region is CASSFGGGYEYTGELFF. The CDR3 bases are TGTGCCAGCAGTTTTGGAGGGGGCTATGAGTACACCGGGGAGCTGTTTTTT.

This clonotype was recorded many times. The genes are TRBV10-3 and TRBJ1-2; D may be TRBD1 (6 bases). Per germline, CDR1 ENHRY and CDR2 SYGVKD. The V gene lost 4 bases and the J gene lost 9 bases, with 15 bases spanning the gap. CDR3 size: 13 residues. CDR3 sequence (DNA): TGTGCCATCAGTGGGGGGACACACTCAAGCTACACCTTC. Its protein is CAISGGTHSSYTF.

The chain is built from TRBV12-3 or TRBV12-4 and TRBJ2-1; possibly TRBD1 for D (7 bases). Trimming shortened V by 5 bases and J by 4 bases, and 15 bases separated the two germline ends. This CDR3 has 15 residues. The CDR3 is CASSTRGAGYNEQFF. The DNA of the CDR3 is TGTGCCAGCAGTACCAGGGGGGCGGGGTACAATGAGCAGTTCTTC.

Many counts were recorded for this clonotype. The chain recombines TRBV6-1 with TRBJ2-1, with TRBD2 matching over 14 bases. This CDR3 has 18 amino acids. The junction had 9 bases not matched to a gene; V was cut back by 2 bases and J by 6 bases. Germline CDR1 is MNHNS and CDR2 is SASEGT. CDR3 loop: CASSEREGLAGVSNEQFF. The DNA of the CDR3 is TGTGCCAGCAGTGAAAGAGAGGGACTAGCGGGAGTAAGCAATGAGCAGTTCTTC.

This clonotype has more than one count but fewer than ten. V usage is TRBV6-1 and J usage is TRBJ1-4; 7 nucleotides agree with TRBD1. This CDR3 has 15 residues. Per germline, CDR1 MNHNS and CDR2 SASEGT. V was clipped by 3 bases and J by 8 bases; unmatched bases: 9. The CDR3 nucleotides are TGTGCCAGCAGTGAGACAGGGACCAAAGGAGAAAAACTGTTTTTT. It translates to CASSETGTKGEKLFF.

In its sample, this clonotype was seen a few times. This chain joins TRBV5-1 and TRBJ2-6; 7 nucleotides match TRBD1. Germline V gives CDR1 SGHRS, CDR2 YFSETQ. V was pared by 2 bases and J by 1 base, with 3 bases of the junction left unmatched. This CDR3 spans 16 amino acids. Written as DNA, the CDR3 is TGCGCCAGCAGCTTTATGACAGGGTCTGGGGCCAACGTCCTGACTTTC. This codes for CASSFMTGSGANVLTF.

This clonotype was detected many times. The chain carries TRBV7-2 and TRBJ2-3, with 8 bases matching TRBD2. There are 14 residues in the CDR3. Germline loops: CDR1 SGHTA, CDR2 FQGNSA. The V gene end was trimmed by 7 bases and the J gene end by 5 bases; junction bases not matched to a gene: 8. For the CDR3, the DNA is TGTGCCAGCAACGAGGCGGGAGGTCGAGATACGCAGTATTTT. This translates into CASNEAGGRDTQYF.

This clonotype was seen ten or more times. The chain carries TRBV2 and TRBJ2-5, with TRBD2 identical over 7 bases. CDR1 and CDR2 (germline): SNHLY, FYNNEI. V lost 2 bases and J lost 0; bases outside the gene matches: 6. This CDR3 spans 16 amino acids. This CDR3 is CASSEPASGNQETQYF. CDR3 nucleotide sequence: TGTGCCAGCAGTGAACCTGCTAGCGGAAACCAAGAGACCCAGTACTTC.

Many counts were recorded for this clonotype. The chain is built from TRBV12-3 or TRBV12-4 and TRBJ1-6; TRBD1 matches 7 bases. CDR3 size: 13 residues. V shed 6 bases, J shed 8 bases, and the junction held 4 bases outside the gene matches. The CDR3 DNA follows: TGTGCCAGCAGCCCAACAGGGGATTCACCCCTCCACTTT. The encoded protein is CASSPTGDSPLHF.

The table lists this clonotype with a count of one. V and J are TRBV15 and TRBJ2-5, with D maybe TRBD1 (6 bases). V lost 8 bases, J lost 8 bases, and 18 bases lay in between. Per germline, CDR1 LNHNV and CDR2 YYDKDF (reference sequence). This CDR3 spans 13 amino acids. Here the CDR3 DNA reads TGTGCCACCGGACTGGGACATCCGGACACCCAGTACTTC. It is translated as CATGLGHPDTQYF.

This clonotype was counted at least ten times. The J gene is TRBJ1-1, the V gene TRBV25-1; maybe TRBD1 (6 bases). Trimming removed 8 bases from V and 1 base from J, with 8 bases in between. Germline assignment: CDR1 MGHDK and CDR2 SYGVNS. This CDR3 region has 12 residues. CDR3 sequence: CASLGGNTEAFF. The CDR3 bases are TGTGCCAGCCTAGGGGGGAACACTGAAGCTTTCTTT.

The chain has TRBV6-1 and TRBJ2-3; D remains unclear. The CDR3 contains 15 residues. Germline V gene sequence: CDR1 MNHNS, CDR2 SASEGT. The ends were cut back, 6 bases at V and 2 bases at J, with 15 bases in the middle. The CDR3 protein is CASSKVTLATDTQYF. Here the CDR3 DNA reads TGTGCCAGCAGCAAAGTCACGCTGGCCACAGATACGCAGTATTTT.

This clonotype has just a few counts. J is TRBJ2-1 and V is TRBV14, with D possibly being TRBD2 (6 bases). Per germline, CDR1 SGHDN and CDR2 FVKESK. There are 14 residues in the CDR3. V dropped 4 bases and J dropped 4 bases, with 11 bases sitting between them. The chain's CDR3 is CASSPGRPYNEQFF. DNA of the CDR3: TGTGCCAGCAGCCCGGGGAGGCCGTACAATGAGCAGTTCTTC.

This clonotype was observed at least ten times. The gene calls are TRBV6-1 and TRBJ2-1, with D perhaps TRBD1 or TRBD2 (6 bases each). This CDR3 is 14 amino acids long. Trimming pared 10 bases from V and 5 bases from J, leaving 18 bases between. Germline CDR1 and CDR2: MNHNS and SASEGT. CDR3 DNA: TGTGCCACCGTGCTCCGGGGGCGGGACAATGAGCAGTTCTTC. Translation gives CATVLRGRDNEQFF.

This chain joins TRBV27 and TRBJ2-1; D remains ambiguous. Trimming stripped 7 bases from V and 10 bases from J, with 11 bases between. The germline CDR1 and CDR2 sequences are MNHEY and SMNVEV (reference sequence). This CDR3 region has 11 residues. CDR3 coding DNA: TGTGCCAGCACTCGGGCAGGCGAGCAGTTCTTC. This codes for CASTRAGEQFF.

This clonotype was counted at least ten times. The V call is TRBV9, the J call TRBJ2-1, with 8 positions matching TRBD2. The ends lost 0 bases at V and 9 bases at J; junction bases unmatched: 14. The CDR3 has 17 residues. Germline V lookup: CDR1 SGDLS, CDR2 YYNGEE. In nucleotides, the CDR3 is TGTGCCAGCAGCGTAGGGGGAAAGCGGGAGTGGCTTGGTGAGCAGTTCTTC. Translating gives CASSVGGKREWLGEQFF.

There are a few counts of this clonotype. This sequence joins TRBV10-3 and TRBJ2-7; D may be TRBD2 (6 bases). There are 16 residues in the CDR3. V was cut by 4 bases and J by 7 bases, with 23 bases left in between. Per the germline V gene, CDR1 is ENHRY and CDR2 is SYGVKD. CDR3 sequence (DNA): TGTGCCATCAGTGGCAGGTCGGGGGAGAGGGCGAGGGAGCAGTACTTC. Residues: CAISGRSGERAREQYF.

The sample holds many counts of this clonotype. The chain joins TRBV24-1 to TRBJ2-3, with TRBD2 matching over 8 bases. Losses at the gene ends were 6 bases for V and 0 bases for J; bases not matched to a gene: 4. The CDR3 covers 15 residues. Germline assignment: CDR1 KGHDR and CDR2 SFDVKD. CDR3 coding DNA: TGTGCCACCAGTCTAGCGGGTGCTAGCACAGATACGCAGTATTTT. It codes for CATSLAGASTDTQYF.

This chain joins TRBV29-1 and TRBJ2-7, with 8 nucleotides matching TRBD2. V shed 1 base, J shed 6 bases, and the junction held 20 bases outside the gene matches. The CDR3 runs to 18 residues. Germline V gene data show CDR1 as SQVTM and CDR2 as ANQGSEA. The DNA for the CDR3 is TGCAGCGTTGAAGTGGATTTTCTGCGGGAGGCCTCCCTGCCCGAGCAGTACTTC. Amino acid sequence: CSVEVDFLREASLPEQYF.

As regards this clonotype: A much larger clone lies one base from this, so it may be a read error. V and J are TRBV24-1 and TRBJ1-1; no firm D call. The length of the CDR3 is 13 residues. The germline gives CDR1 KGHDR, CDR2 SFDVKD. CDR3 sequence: CATIDFGSEGAFF. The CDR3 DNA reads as TGTGCCACCATTGATTTTGGATCTGAAGGGGCTTTCTTT.

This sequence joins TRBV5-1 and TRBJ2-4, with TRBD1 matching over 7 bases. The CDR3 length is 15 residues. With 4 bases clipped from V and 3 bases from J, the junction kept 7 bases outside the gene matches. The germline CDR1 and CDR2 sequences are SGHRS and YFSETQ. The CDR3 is CASSPTGFGKNIQYF. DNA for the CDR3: TGCGCCAGCAGCCCGACAGGGTTTGGCAAAAACATTCAGTACTTC.

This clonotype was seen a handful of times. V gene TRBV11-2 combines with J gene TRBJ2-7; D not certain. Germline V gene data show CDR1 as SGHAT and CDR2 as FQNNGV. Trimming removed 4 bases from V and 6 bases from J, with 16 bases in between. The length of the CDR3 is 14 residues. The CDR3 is CASSSDQLRFEQYF. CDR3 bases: TGTGCCAGCAGCTCAGACCAACTACGATTCGAGCAGTACTTC.

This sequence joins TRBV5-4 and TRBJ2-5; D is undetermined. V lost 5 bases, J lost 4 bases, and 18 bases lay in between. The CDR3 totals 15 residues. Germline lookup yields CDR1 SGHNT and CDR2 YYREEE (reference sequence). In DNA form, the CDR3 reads TGTGCCAGCAGTTATGGCGGACCGGGTGGAGAGACCCAGTACTTC. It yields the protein CASSYGGPGGETQYF.

The CDR3 region has the DNA TGCGCCAGCAGCCAGGCCCTGGGGCTCTACGAGCAGTACTTC. Protein: CASSQALGLYEQYF. The chain carries TRBV4-3 and TRBJ2-7, with a tentative D call TRBD1 (5 bases). The germline V gene has CDR1 LGHNA and CDR2 YSLEER. V was pared by 3 bases and J by 3 bases, with 12 bases between. The CDR3 loop spans 14 amino acids.

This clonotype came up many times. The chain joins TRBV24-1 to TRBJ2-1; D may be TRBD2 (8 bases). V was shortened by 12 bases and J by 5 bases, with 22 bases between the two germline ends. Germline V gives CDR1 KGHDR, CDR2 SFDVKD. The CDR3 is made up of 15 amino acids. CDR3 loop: CADSGGTEENNEQFF. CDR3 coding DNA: TGTGCCGATTCGGGAGGGACAGAAGAAAACAATGAGCAGTTCTTC.

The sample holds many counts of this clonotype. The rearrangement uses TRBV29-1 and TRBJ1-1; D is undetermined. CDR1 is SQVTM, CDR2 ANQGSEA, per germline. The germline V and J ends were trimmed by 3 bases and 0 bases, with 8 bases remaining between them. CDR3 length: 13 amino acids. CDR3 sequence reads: CSVDSGMNTEAFF. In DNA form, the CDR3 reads TGCAGCGTTGATTCAGGAATGAACACTGAAGCTTTCTTT.